The present entry profiles one T cell receptor beta chain with its context. Its antigen is as yet unknown. This CDR3 is 14 amino acids long. The trim removed 5 bases at V and 5 bases at J, leaving 2 bases unmatched. From germline, CDR1 is MNHNS and CDR2 SASEGT. The sample belongs to a study of cytomegalovirus exposure and HLA in healthy donors. Study-wide points: At a 0.05 false discovery rate, a later analysis found 15,000 to 20,000 TCR beta sequences to be associated with HLA alleles.

This PCR relied on a set of 60 Vbeta primers and 13 Jbeta primers. The data were produced by immunoSEQ multiplex PCR, yet TCRdb's version contains in-frame clones alone and is incomplete. The profile shows under 150,000 clones, about four fifths of them singletons. The source material was PBMCs. The source of this sequence is a middle-aged woman in good health and CMV-seronegative. The genes are TRBV6-1 and TRBJ2-2; the match to TRBD1 covers 10 bases. The CDR3 DNA reads as TGTGCCAGCAGTAGGACAGGGGGGACCGGGGAGCTGTTTTTT. Protein sequence: CASSRTGGTGELFF.